The 5 T cell receptor beta chains given below trace back to one sample, sequenced in a study of PD-1 blockade in classical Hodgkin lymphoma. Libraries were prepared by immunoSEQ multiplex PCR; TCRdb keeps only in-frame clonotypes and omits some of them. Of 25,000 to 35,000 clones listed, roughly 70% are singletons. Each patient relapsed following autologous stem cell transplantation, and prior brentuximab vedotin exposure differed. This specimen was peripheral blood mononuclear cells (PBMCs), taken before the second cycle of nivolumab. The receptors were gathered from a human donor with classical Hodgkin lymphoma.

The chain links TRBV28 to TRBJ2-7; 13 bases are shared with TRBD2. V shed 4 bases and J 6 bases; nucleotides not matched to a gene: 12. Germline loops: CDR1 MDHEN, CDR2 SYDVKM. The CDR3 contains 17 residues. The DNA for the CDR3 is TGTGCCAGCAGTTCTCTGACTAGCGGGGGGCCGTATGGCGAGCAGTACGTC. Its protein is CASSSLTSGGPYGEQYV.

In its sample, this clone was seen many times. The chain carries TRBV4-3 and TRBJ1-3, with 7 bases aligning to TRBD1. Germline assignment: CDR1 LGHNA and CDR2 YSLEER. The ends lost 2 bases at V and 4 bases at J; junction bases unmatched: 5. The CDR3 totals 15 residues. CDR3 protein: CASSQQGERGNTIYF. In DNA, the CDR3 is TGCGCCAGCAGCCAACAGGGGGAAAGGGGAAACACCATATATTTT.

This chain connects TRBV19 to TRBJ2-1; D call uncertain. The CDR3 consists of 16 residues. V was pared by 3 bases and J by 3 bases, with 15 bases between. Per the germline V gene, CDR1 is LNHDA and CDR2 is SQIVND (reference sequence). CDR3 amino acids: CASSILGSLYYNEQFF. CDR3 DNA sequence: TGTGCCAGTAGTATTCTGGGTTCTTTATACTACAATGAGCAGTTCTTC.

The J gene is TRBJ1-2, the V gene TRBV28; a weak D match, TRBD1 (5 bases). V was clipped by 10 bases and J by 8 bases, with 14 bases between them. This CDR3 is built from 11 residues. Germline V gene lookup returns CDR1 MDHEN and CDR2 SYDVKM. CDR3 bases: TGTGCCACCTCTTGGGGCCGGGGCTACACCTTC. Its translation: CATSWGRGYTF.

The V gene is TRBV28, the J gene TRBJ1-1, with D possibly matching TRBD1 (6 bases). CDR3 length: 14 residues. Per the germline V gene, CDR1 is MDHEN and CDR2 is SYDVKM. The germline V and J ends were trimmed by 6 bases and 0 bases, with 11 bases remaining between them. Here the CDR3 reads CASRDSSMNTEAFF. CDR3 DNA sequence: TGTGCCAGCAGGGACAGTTCCATGAACACTGAAGCTTTCTTT.